The subject of this entry is one T cell receptor (beta chain). Antigen specificity is unknown. PCR was performed using 60 Vbeta and 13 Jbeta primers. The table came from immunoSEQ multiplex PCR; TCRdb's copy has only in-frame clones and leaves some out. The profile shows 90,000 to 140,000 clones, around 75% of them singletons. CDR1 and CDR2 from the germline V gene are SEHNR and FQNEAQ (reference sequence). Losses at the gene ends were 6 bases for V and 6 bases for J; bases not matched to a gene: 12. This CDR3 is built from 15 residues. This sample is drawn from a study of cytomegalovirus exposure and HLA in healthy donors. Whole-study context: Within the Caucasian-associated ancestry cluster were approximately 77% of the approximately 370 genotyped donors. Findings and limits, study-wide: Most sequenced TCRs were rare (though some public TCRs occurred in many donors). CMV serostatus was the only recorded immune exposure for donors. In an earlier analysis, most TCR beta V segments were productive about 87% or about 30% of the time.

Sequenced sample: PBMCs. The sequence was collected from a man aged 25 to 45 in good health and CMV-seropositive. The rearrangement uses TRBV7-9 and TRBJ2-3; TRBD1 aligns across 7 bases. The CDR3 sequence is CASSRSEGAGDTQYF. The CDR3 DNA follows: TGTGCCAGCAGTCGTAGCGAGGGGGCTGGGGATACGCAGTATTTT.